This TCR beta chain was found in a study of regulatory T cells in long-lasting Graves disease. Study-level findings and limits: Repertoires from persistent disease leaned toward TRBV28, TRBJ1-2 and TRBJ2-5.

CDR1 is SGHTA and CDR2 is FQGNSA in the germline V gene. This CDR3 has 13 residues. V shed 7 bases, J shed 4 bases, and the junction held 6 bases outside the gene matches. TCR beta libraries were built with iRepertoire HTBI primers and Arm-PCR of CDR3 regions. TCRdb re-called the multiplex PCR reads with MiXCR, one entry per CDR3 protein. The sample has roughly 350,000 distinct CDR3 sequences; approximately 15% are singletons. The sample's time point: newly diagnosed GD, antithyroid drugs for less than 3 months. The TCR library was made from RNA that had been extracted from PBMCs in TRIzol. Details on this clonotype: What it binds is not known.

This same sample was also part of a study on T cells in Graves' hyperthyroidism and ophthalmopathy. Per that study: Orbital computed tomography, thyroid ultrasound, serum thyroxine and TRAb, and clinical symptoms together informed the diagnoses.

The chain carries TRBV7-2 and TRBJ2-5; 7 bases line up with TRBD2. The specimen was peripheral blood mononuclear cells (PBMCs), collected at new diagnosis, from a patient treated with antithyroid drugs. The sequence came from a man aged 35 to 55 with Graves disease. The CDR3 coding sequence is TGTGCCAGCACCTTCGGACTAGGAGAGACCCAGTACTTC. It translates to CASTFGLGETQYF.